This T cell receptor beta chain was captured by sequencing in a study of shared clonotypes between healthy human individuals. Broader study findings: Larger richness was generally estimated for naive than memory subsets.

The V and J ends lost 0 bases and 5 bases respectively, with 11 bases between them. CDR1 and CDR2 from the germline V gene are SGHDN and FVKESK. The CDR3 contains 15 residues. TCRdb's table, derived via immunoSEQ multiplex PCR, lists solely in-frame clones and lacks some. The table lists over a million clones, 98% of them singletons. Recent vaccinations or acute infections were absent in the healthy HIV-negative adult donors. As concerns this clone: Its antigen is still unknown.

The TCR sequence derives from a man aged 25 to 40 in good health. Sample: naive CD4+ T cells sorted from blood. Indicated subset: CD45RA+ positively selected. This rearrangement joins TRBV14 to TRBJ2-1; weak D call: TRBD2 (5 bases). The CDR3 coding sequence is TGTGCCAGCAGCCAAGATCCGCCGGAGGACAATGAGCAGTTCTTC. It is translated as CASSQDPPEDNEQFF.